This is a list of T cell receptor beta chains from one sample in a study of response to subunit inactivated influenza vaccine. MiXCR, applied by TCRdb to the RT-PCR reads, yields one record per CDR3 protein. Of hundreds of thousands of distinct CDR3 sequences listed, around 14% are singletons. The input for sequencing was PBMCs from blood, taken 11 to 12 days after vaccination. These receptor sequences come from a man aged 45-65 years who received an inactivated influenza vaccine. CDR3s include the opening cysteine and the closing phenylalanine or tryptophan. D genes are given only for firm matches. Clone sizes are given selectively: once, few, many, or a class where the clone is expanded.

D gene | J gene | V gene | clone size | CDR3 protein | CDR3 DNA
. | TRBJ1-1 | TRBV3-1 | few | CASSQERWGALLNTEAFF | TGTGCCAGCAGCCAAGAACGGTGGGGGGCCTTACTAAACACTGAAGCTTTCTTT
TRBD2 | TRBJ2-1 | TRBV7-3 | . | CASSLGREDSYNEQFF | TGTGCCAGCAGCTTAGGGCGGGAGGACTCCTACAATGAGCAGTTCTTC
TRBD1 | TRBJ2-2 | TRBV7-2 | . | CASRSTGAIKTGELFF | TGTGCCAGCAGATCGACAGGGGCGATTAAGACCGGGGAGCTGTTTTTT
. | TRBJ2-7 | TRBV7-8 | . | CASSQTSYEQYF | TGTGCCAGCAGCCAAACAAGCTACGAGCAGTACTTC
TRBD2 | TRBJ2-1 | TRBV29-1 | few | CSMGLAFYNEQFF | TGCAGCATGGGACTAGCCTTCTACAATGAGCAGTTCTTC
TRBD2 | TRBJ2-7 | TRBV20-1 | once | CSARDRSTGTSGGKQYF | TGCAGTGCTAGAGATCGTTCCACCGGGACTAGCGGGGGGAAGCAGTACTTC
TRBD1 | TRBJ2-1 | TRBV7-6 | . | CASSAQGRNNEQFF | TGTGCCAGCAGCGCACAGGGGCGGAACAATGAGCAGTTCTTC
TRBD1 | TRBJ2-1 | TRBV10-1 | . | CASSESYRTGVIWQFF | TGCGCCAGCAGTGAGTCGTACAGGACAGGGGTTATCTGGCAGTTCTTC
. | TRBJ2-5 | TRBV6-2/TRBV6-3 | few | CASSSAGFRYF | TGTGCCAGCAGTTCCGCGGGGTTTCGGTACTTC
. | TRBJ2-7 | TRBV18 | many | CASSPEFYEQYF | TGTGCCAGCTCACCGGAATTCTACGAGCAGTACTTC
TRBD2 | TRBJ2-1 | TRBV12-3/TRBV12-4 | many | CASSIAGEQFF | TGTGCCAGCAGCATAGCGGGTGAGCAGTTCTTC
. | TRBJ1-2 | TRBV3-1 | . | CASSLRGADGYTF | TGTGCCAGCAGCCTCAGGGGCGCCGATGGCTACACCTTC
. | TRBJ2-3 | TRBV12-3/TRBV12-4 | few | CASTLSTTDTQYF | TGTGCCAGCACCCTCAGTACCACAGATACGCAGTATTTT
. | TRBJ1-2 | TRBV7-2 | . | CASSFSGTVYGYTF | TGTGCCAGCAGCTTCTCCGGGACCGTTTATGGCTACACCTTC
. | TRBJ1-1 | TRBV5-1 | . | CASSLGTHTVNTEAFF | TGCGCCAGCAGCTTGGGGACCCATACAGTGAACACTGAAGCTTTCTTT
TRBD2 | TRBJ2-1 | TRBV19 | . | CASSKAGALNEQFF | TGTGCCAGTAGTAAAGCGGGAGCCTTAAATGAGCAGTTCTTC
. | TRBJ2-7 | TRBV28 | many | CASSFGGLYEQYF | TGTGCCAGCAGCTTTGGGGGACTCTACGAGCAGTACTTC
TRBD1 | TRBJ2-1 | TRBV2 | few | CASSRPDRGYEQFF | TGTGCCAGCAGTCGACCGGACAGGGGATATGAGCAGTTCTTC
. | TRBJ2-1 | TRBV27 | few | CASSSRDMGNEQFF | TGTGCCAGCAGTTCCAGGGACATGGGGAATGAGCAGTTCTTC
. | TRBJ2-5 | TRBV9 | few | CASSVDSGSSTQYF | TGTGCCAGCAGCGTAGATAGCGGTTCATCGACCCAGTACTTC
. | TRBJ2-7 | TRBV3-1 | few | CASSQEGGPYEQYF | TGTGCCAGCAGCCAAGAGGGGGGCCCCTACGAGCAGTACTTC
TRBD1 | TRBJ2-7 | TRBV3-1 | . | CASSPTGTVSSYEQYF | TGTGCCAGCAGCCCGACCGGGACAGTTAGCTCCTACGAGCAGTACTTC
TRBD1 | TRBJ1-4 | TRBV3-1 | few | CASSQASGTVNEKLFF | TGTGCCAGCAGCCAAGCGTCCGGGACAGTAAATGAAAAACTGTTTTTT
TRBD2 | TRBJ2-1 | TRBV12-3/TRBV12-4 | . | CASTGTSGIEQFF | TGTGCCAGCACCGGGACTAGCGGAATTGAGCAGTTCTTC
. | TRBJ1-5 | TRBV29-1 | many | CSAAAKAQGPQHF | TGCAGCGCCGCCGCAAAAGCCCAGGGGCCCCAGCATTTT
. | TRBJ2-7 | TRBV29-1 | few | CSVTGRSYEQYF | TGCAGCGTTACCGGACGCTCCTACGAGCAGTACTTC
. | TRBJ2-4 | TRBV5-1 | many | CASSEQVTKNIQYF | TGCGCCAGCAGCGAACAGGTTACGAAAAACATTCAGTACTTC
. | TRBJ2-5 | TRBV3-1 | . | CASSQVTIQETQYF | TGTGCCAGCAGCCAAGTGACCATTCAAGAGACCCAGTACTTC
. | TRBJ1-5 | TRBV12-3/TRBV12-4 | few | CASSLDVVNQPQHF | TGTGCCAGCAGTTTAGACGTGGTTAATCAGCCCCAGCATTTT
. | TRBJ1-1 | TRBV11-2 | . | CASSLWGGNTEAFF | TGTGCCAGCAGCTTATGGGGAGGGAACACTGAAGCTTTCTTT
. | TRBJ1-1 | TRBV27 | many | CASKETGLNTEAFF | TGTGCCAGCAAGGAAACAGGATTGAACACTGAAGCTTTCTTT
. | TRBJ2-3 | TRBV4-2 | few | CASSQAAFRGDTDTQYF | TGTGCCAGCAGCCAAGCCGCTTTTCGCGGGGACACAGATACGCAGTATTTT
. | TRBJ2-3 | TRBV11-2 | few | CASSFWATADTQYF | TGTGCCAGCAGCTTCTGGGCGACGGCAGATACGCAGTATTTT
. | TRBJ2-3 | TRBV13 | few | CASSLRGHGTDTQYF | TGTGCCAGCAGCTTAAGAGGACACGGCACAGATACGCAGTATTTT
. | TRBJ1-5 | TRBV18 | few | CASSPEVQDQPQHF | TGTGCCAGCTCACCCGAGGTGCAGGATCAGCCCCAGCATTTT
TRBD1 | TRBJ2-2 | TRBV10-3 | few | CAIRRTGGNTGELFF | TGTGCCATCAGAAGGACAGGGGGGAACACCGGGGAGCTGTTTTTT
. | TRBJ1-4 | TRBV6-5 | many | CASSYSKVPGTNEKLFF | TGTGCCAGCAGTTACTCGAAGGTCCCAGGGACTAATGAAAAACTGTTTTTT
. | TRBJ1-2 | TRBV10-3 | . | CAISESGQNYGYTF | TGTGCCATCAGTGAGTCGGGACAAAACTATGGCTACACCTTC
. | TRBJ2-6 | TRBV7-2 | many | CASSLHPQGSGANVLTF | TGTGCCAGCAGCTTACACCCACAGGGCTCTGGGGCCAACGTCCTGACTTTC
. | TRBJ2-5 | TRBV6-4 | . | CASSDSVAQYF | TGTGCCAGCAGTGACTCGGTGGCCCAGTACTTC
. | TRBJ2-3 | TRBV20-1 | many | CSARATVTDTQYF | TGCAGTGCTAGGGCGACTGTTACAGATACGCAGTATTTT
. | TRBJ1-2 | TRBV9 | . | CAISGGRKANYGYTF | TGTGCCATCAGCGGGGGACGGAAAGCTAACTATGGCTACACCTTC
TRBD1 | TRBJ2-2 | TRBV19 | few | CASSIRQGSGELFF | TGTGCCAGTAGTATACGACAGGGGAGCGGGGAGCTGTTTTTT
. | TRBJ2-3 | TRBV3-1 | . | CASSNKAGGADTQYF | TGTGCCAGCAGCAATAAAGCCGGGGGCGCAGATACGCAGTATTTT
TRBD1 | TRBJ2-4 | TRBV15 | once | CATSRTGLAKNIQYF | TGTGCCACCAGCAGGACAGGGCTAGCCAAAAACATTCAGTACTTC
. | TRBJ2-3 | TRBV20-1 | few | CSAPGWSGTDTQYF | TGCAGTGCCCCCGGCTGGAGCGGGACAGATACGCAGTATTTT
. | TRBJ2-3 | TRBV7-3 | few | CASSLILTDTQYF | TGTGCCAGCAGCTTAATTCTTACAGATACGCAGTATTTT
. | TRBJ2-2 | TRBV9 | few | CASSVGSPGYTGELFF | TGTGCCAGCAGCGTAGGGTCCCCCGGTTACACCGGGGAGCTGTTTTTT
TRBD2 | TRBJ2-7 | TRBV6-5 | once | CASSYMSGLAGGGNEQYF | TGTGCCAGCAGTTACATGTCCGGACTAGCGGGAGGAGGAAACGAGCAGTACTTC
. | TRBJ1-4 | TRBV7-2 | few | CASSLVGIIGEKLFF | TGTGCCAGCAGCTTAGTGGGGATTATAGGCGAAAAACTGTTTTTT
. | TRBJ2-3 | TRBV6-5 | . | CATWQGYSTQYF | TGTGCCACCTGGCAGGGGTACTCTACGCAGTATTTT
. | TRBJ2-5 | TRBV28 | . | CASSSPRDLETQYF | TGTGCCAGCAGTTCCCCTAGGGATCTGGAGACCCAGTACTTC
TRBD1 | TRBJ2-4 | TRBV15 | few | CATSRRGLAKNIQYF | TGTGCCACCAGCCGAAGGGGGCTAGCCAAAAACATTCAGTACTTC
TRBD1 | TRBJ2-7 | TRBV19 | . | CASSIGDRGGYEQYF | TGTGCCAGTAGTATAGGAGACAGGGGAGGCTACGAGCAGTACTTC
. | TRBJ2-1 | TRBV7-2 | . | CASSLLQGSVEQFF | TGTGCCAGCAGCTTATTGCAGGGATCAGTAGAGCAGTTCTTC
TRBD2 | TRBJ2-5 | TRBV20-1 | few | CSATGLAEIQETQYF | TGCAGTGCAACAGGACTAGCGGAGATACAAGAGACCCAGTACTTC
TRBD2 | TRBJ2-1 | TRBV9 | few | CASSASSGRGYNEQFF | TGTGCCAGCAGCGCCTCCAGCGGGAGGGGATACAATGAGCAGTTCTTC
. | TRBJ2-7 | TRBV27 | many | CASRRAGLYEQYF | TGTGCCAGCCGGAGGGCAGGGTTATACGAGCAGTACTTC